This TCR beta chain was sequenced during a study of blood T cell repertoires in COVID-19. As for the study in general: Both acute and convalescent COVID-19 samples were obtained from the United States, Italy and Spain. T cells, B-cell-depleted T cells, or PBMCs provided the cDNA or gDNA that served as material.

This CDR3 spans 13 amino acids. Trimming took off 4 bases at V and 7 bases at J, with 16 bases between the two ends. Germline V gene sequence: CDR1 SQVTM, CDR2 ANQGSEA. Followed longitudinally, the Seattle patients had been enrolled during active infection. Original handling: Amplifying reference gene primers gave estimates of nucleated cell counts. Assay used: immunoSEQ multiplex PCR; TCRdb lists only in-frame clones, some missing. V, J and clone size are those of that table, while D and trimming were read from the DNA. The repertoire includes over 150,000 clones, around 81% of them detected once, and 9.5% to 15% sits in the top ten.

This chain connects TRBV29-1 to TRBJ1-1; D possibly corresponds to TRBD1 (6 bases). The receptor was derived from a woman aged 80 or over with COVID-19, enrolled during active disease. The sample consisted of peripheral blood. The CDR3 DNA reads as TGCAGCGTTGGGGGGCCAGGCCATGATGAAGCTTTCTTT. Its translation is CSVGGPGHDEAFF.